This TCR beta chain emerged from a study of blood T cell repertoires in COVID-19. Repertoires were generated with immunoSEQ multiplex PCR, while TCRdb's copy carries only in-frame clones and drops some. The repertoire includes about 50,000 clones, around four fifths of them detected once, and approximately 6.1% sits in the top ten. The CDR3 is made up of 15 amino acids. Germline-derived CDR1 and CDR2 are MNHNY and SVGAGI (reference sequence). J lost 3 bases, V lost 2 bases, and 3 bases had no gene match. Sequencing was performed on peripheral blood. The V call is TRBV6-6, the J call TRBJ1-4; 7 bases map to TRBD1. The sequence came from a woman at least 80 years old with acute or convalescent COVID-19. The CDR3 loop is CASSYRQGSNEKLFF. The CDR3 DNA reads TGTGCCAGCAGTTACAGACAGGGCTCTAATGAAAAACTGTTTTTT.